A selection of T cell receptor beta chains follows, all from one sample in a study of cytomegalovirus exposure and HLA in healthy donors. TCRdb's copy holds only in-frame clones and misses some; the assay was immunoSEQ multiplex PCR. The data hold approximately 120,000 clones, with 73% observed a single time. Sequencing used PBMCs. These receptors all stem from a man aged 35 to 55 in good health and CMV-seronegative. Both conserved end residues are part of each CDR3. D genes are given only for firm matches. Part of the rows lack a size; the others show once, few, many or a class for expanded clones.

d_gene: TRBD1
v_gene: TRBV10-3
j_gene: TRBJ1-6
abundance: once
CDR3aa: CAISDDPTGGNSPLHF
CDR3nt: TGTGCCATCAGTGATGACCCGACAGGGGGTAATTCACCCCTCCACTTT

d_gene: TRBD1
v_gene: TRBV4-1
j_gene: TRBJ1-5
abundance: .
CDR3aa: CASSQEGTGRNQPQHF
CDR3nt: TGCGCCAGCAGCCAAGAAGGGACAGGGAGGAATCAGCCCCAGCATTTT

d_gene: .
v_gene: TRBV19
j_gene: TRBJ2-1
abundance: .
CDR3aa: CASSIGGRIDNEQFF
CDR3nt: TGTGCCAGTAGTATCGGGGGGCGCATTGACAATGAGCAGTTCTTC

d_gene: TRBD2
v_gene: TRBV18
j_gene: TRBJ2-7
abundance: .
CDR3aa: CASSPAGGYSYEQYF
CDR3nt: TGTGCCAGCTCACCGGCGGGGGGCTACTCCTACGAGCAGTACTTC

d_gene: .
v_gene: TRBV19
j_gene: TRBJ2-1
abundance: .
CDR3aa: CASSKAESSYNEQFF
CDR3nt: TGTGCCAGTAGTAAAGCGGAAAGCTCCTACAATGAGCAGTTCTTC

d_gene: TRBD1
v_gene: TRBV4-1
j_gene: TRBJ1-1
abundance: .
CDR3aa: CASSLGQGRVVNTEAFF
CDR3nt: TGCGCCAGCAGCCTAGGACAGGGGAGAGTAGTGAACACTGAAGCTTTCTTT

d_gene: .
v_gene: TRBV28
j_gene: TRBJ1-5
abundance: .
CDR3aa: CASRSDISNQPQHF
CDR3nt: TGTGCCAGCAGGAGTGACATTAGCAATCAGCCCCAGCATTTT

d_gene: .
v_gene: TRBV7-9
j_gene: TRBJ2-7
abundance: .
CDR3aa: CASSLPGNSYEQYF
CDR3nt: TGTGCCAGCAGCTTACCGGGGAATTCCTACGAGCAGTACTTC

d_gene: TRBD1
v_gene: TRBV27
j_gene: TRBJ1-4
abundance: once
CDR3aa: CASRGGTGLATNEKLFF
CDR3nt: TGTGCCAGCAGGGGAGGGACAGGGCTGGCAACTAATGAAAAACTGTTTTTT

d_gene: .
v_gene: TRBV14
j_gene: TRBJ1-2
abundance: .
CDR3aa: CASSQAQGGGYTF
CDR3nt: TGTGCCAGCAGCCAAGCCCAGGGAGGTGGCTACACCTTC

d_gene: .
v_gene: TRBV7-9
j_gene: TRBJ1-1
abundance: .
CDR3aa: CSSSLVGSGTEAFF
CDR3nt: TGTTCCAGCAGCTTAGTTGGTAGTGGCACTGAAGCTTTCTTT

d_gene: TRBD1
v_gene: TRBV15
j_gene: TRBJ2-2
abundance: .
CDR3aa: CATKSGQGLAGELFF
CDR3nt: TGTGCCACCAAGTCCGGACAGGGTCTTGCCGGGGAGCTGTTTTTT

d_gene: .
v_gene: TRBV19
j_gene: TRBJ1-1
abundance: few
CDR3aa: CATSAGGRGTEAFF
CDR3nt: TGTGCCACCTCAGCGGGGGGACGCGGCACTGAAGCTTTCTTT

d_gene: .
v_gene: TRBV7-3
j_gene: TRBJ2-2
abundance: .
CDR3aa: CASTDMNTGELFF
CDR3nt: TGTGCCAGCACCGACATGAACACCGGGGAGCTGTTTTTT

d_gene: TRBD1
v_gene: TRBV5-1
j_gene: TRBJ2-7
abundance: .
CDR3aa: CASSLVLRGSSYEQYF
CDR3nt: TGCGCCAGCAGCTTGGTCCTCAGGGGGAGCTCCTACGAGCAGTACTTC

d_gene: TRBD1
v_gene: TRBV6-4
j_gene: TRBJ2-2
abundance: few
CDR3aa: CASRRGQGNTGELFF
CDR3nt: TGTGCCAGCAGAAGGGGACAGGGGAACACCGGGGAGCTGTTTTTT

d_gene: .
v_gene: TRBV7-9
j_gene: TRBJ2-3
abundance: .
CDR3aa: CASSLSLVTDTQYF
CDR3nt: TGTGCCAGCAGCTTATCACTAGTTACAGATACGCAGTATTTT

d_gene: TRBD1
v_gene: TRBV29-1
j_gene: TRBJ2-1
abundance: few
CDR3aa: CSVEGQGYHNEQFF
CDR3nt: TGCAGCGTTGAGGGACAGGGATACCACAATGAGCAGTTCTTC

d_gene: .
v_gene: TRBV7-2
j_gene: TRBJ2-5
abundance: .
CDR3aa: CASSLSRLAGETQYF
CDR3nt: TGTGCCAGCAGCTTATCTCGCCTAGCCGGGGAGACCCAGTACTTC

d_gene: TRBD1
v_gene: TRBV28
j_gene: TRBJ1-5
abundance: .
CDR3aa: CASRSGGSSRQPQHF
CDR3nt: TGTGCCAGCAGGTCAGGGGGGAGTTCTCGTCAGCCCCAGCATTTT

d_gene: .
v_gene: TRBV5-4
j_gene: TRBJ1-5
abundance: .
CDR3aa: CASSLEAGQPQHF
CDR3nt: TGTGCCAGCAGCTTGGAGGCAGGTCAGCCCCAGCATTTT

d_gene: .
v_gene: TRBV4-1
j_gene: TRBJ2-3
abundance: .
CDR3aa: CASSQGRTDTQYF
CDR3nt: TGCGCCAGCAGCCAAGGGAGAACAGATACGCAGTATTTT

d_gene: TRBD1
v_gene: TRBV28
j_gene: TRBJ1-2
abundance: .
CDR3aa: CASSQGQFYGYTF
CDR3nt: TGTGCCAGCAGCCAGGGACAGTTCTATGGCTACACCTTC

d_gene: .
v_gene: TRBV9
j_gene: TRBJ2-1
abundance: .
CDR3aa: CASSLSPGRTYNEQFF
CDR3nt: TGTGCCAGCAGCCTCTCTCCGGGGAGAACCTACAATGAGCAGTTCTTC

d_gene: .
v_gene: TRBV9
j_gene: TRBJ2-5
abundance: .
CDR3aa: CASSPRGHHSGETQYF
CDR3nt: TGTGCCAGCAGCCCCCGGGGACACCATTCGGGGGAGACCCAGTACTTC

d_gene: .
v_gene: TRBV13
j_gene: TRBJ2-5
abundance: .
CDR3aa: CASSLVSWGGETQYF
CDR3nt: TGTGCCAGCAGCTTAGTTAGCTGGGGCGGAGAGACCCAGTACTTC

d_gene: TRBD1
v_gene: TRBV19
j_gene: TRBJ2-5
abundance: .
CDR3aa: CASSIGDRGQETQYF
CDR3nt: TGTGCCAGTAGTATAGGAGACAGGGGCCAAGAGACCCAGTACTTC

d_gene: TRBD1
v_gene: TRBV5-1
j_gene: TRBJ2-5
abundance: .
CDR3aa: CASSSTGGLETQYF
CDR3nt: TGCGCCAGCAGCTCGACAGGGGGTTTGGAGACCCAGTACTTC

d_gene: TRBD1
v_gene: TRBV7-9
j_gene: TRBJ2-7
abundance: .
CDR3aa: CASSDQGTGGVLNTYEQYF
CDR3nt: TGTGCCAGCAGCGATCAGGGGACAGGGGGCGTTCTCAATACTTACGAGCAGTACTTC

d_gene: .
v_gene: TRBV27
j_gene: TRBJ2-7
abundance: .
CDR3aa: CASSHTGSRYEQYF
CDR3nt: TGTGCCAGCAGTCACACCGGGTCACGCTACGAGCAGTACTTC

d_gene: TRBD2
v_gene: TRBV4-3
j_gene: TRBJ2-7
abundance: few
CDR3aa: CASSQDYGGGYEQYF
CDR3nt: TGCGCCAGCAGCCAAGACTACGGGGGGGGATACGAGCAGTACTTC

d_gene: .
v_gene: TRBV7-9
j_gene: TRBJ2-7
abundance: .
CDR3aa: CASSLVDSSSYEQYF
CDR3nt: TGTGCCAGCAGCTTGGTAGACTCGAGCTCCTACGAGCAGTACTTC

d_gene: TRBD1
v_gene: TRBV7-9
j_gene: TRBJ2-7
abundance: .
CDR3aa: CASSSPGTVFNEQYF
CDR3nt: TGTGCCAGCAGCTCCCCCGGGACAGTGTTTAACGAGCAGTACTTC

d_gene: .
v_gene: TRBV2
j_gene: TRBJ1-5
abundance: once
CDR3aa: CASSADSAGFGQPQHF
CDR3nt: TGTGCCAGCAGTGCCGACTCCGCCGGGTTCGGGCAGCCCCAGCATTTT

d_gene: .
v_gene: TRBV7-9
j_gene: TRBJ2-1
abundance: .
CDR3aa: CASSSSGYEQFF
CDR3nt: TGTGCCAGCAGCTCTTCAGGCTACGAGCAGTTCTTC

d_gene: .
v_gene: TRBV28
j_gene: TRBJ1-1
abundance: .
CDR3aa: CASSKGGSYTEAFF
CDR3nt: TGTGCCAGCAGTAAGGGGGGGTCGTACACTGAAGCTTTCTTT

d_gene: .
v_gene: TRBV5-8
j_gene: TRBJ1-5
abundance: once
CDR3aa: CASSLVAPAEPQHF
CDR3nt: TGTGCCAGCAGCTTGGTAGCCCCCGCGGAACCCCAGCATTTT

d_gene: .
v_gene: TRBV9
j_gene: TRBJ2-2
abundance: .
CDR3aa: CASSVAGGNTGELFF
CDR3nt: TGTGCCAGCAGCGTAGCCGGGGGGAACACCGGGGAGCTGTTTTTT

d_gene: TRBD1
v_gene: TRBV10-3
j_gene: TRBJ2-7
abundance: .
CDR3aa: CAISGDRGEQYF
CDR3nt: TGTGCCATCAGTGGAGACAGGGGGGAGCAGTACTTC

d_gene: .
v_gene: TRBV7-2
j_gene: TRBJ1-1
abundance: .
CDR3aa: CASSQNTEAFF
CDR3nt: TGTGCCAGCAGCCAAAACACTGAAGCTTTCTTT

d_gene: .
v_gene: TRBV14
j_gene: TRBJ2-1
abundance: .
CDR3aa: CASSQDPRGASYNEQFF
CDR3nt: TGTGCCAGCAGCCAAGATCCCAGGGGGGCATCCTACAATGAGCAGTTCTTC

d_gene: TRBD2
v_gene: TRBV5-1
j_gene: TRBJ2-7
abundance: .
CDR3aa: CASSLVRTSGGHYEQYF
CDR3nt: TGCGCCAGCAGCTTGGTCCGGACTAGCGGGGGGCACTACGAGCAGTACTTC

d_gene: TRBD2
v_gene: TRBV30
j_gene: TRBJ2-3
abundance: .
CDR3aa: CAWRPKDPSGGPTDTQYF
CDR3nt: TGTGCCTGGAGACCCAAAGACCCTAGCGGGGGGCCCACAGATACGCAGTATTTT

d_gene: .
v_gene: TRBV5-1
j_gene: TRBJ1-2
abundance: .
CDR3aa: CASSLQQGLNYGYTF
CDR3nt: TGCGCCAGCAGCTTGCAACAGGGATTGAACTATGGCTACACCTTC

d_gene: TRBD1
v_gene: TRBV7-2
j_gene: TRBJ2-5
abundance: .
CDR3aa: CASLGQVQETQYF
CDR3nt: TGTGCCAGCCTGGGACAGGTTCAAGAGACCCAGTACTTC